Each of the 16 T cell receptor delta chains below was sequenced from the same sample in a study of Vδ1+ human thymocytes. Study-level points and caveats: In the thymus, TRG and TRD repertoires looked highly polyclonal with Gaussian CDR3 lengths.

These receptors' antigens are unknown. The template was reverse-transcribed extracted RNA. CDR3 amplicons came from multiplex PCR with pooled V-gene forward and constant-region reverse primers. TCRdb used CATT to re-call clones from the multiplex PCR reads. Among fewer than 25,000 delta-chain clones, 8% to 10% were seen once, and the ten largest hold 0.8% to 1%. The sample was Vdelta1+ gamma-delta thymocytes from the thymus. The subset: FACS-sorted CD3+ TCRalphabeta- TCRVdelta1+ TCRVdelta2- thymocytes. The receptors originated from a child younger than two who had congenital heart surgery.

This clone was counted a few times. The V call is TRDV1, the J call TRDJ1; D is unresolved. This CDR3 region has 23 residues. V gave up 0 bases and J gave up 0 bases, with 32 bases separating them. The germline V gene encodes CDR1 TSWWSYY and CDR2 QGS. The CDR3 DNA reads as TGTGCTCTTGGGGAACTATGGCTGCCCCCCGCCTTAAGTTCAACCTTGTACACCGATAAACTCATCTTT. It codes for CALGELWLPPALSSTLYTDKLIF.

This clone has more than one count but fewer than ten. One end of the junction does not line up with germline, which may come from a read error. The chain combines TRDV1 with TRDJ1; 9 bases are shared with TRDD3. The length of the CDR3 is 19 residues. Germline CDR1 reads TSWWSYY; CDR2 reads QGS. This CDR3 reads CALGELLDWGTLYTDKPIF. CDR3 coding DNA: TGTGCTCTTGGGGAACTGTTGGACTGGGGGACCCTGTACACCGATAAACCCATCTTT.

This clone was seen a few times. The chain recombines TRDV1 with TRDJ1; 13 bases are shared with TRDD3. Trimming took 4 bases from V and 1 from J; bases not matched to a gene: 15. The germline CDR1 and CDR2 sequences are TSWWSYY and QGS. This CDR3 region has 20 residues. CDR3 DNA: TGTGCTCTTGGGGTAACTTTTACTGGGGGATACGCGGGTATCACCGATAAACTCATCTTT. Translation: CALGVTFTGGYAGITDKLIF.

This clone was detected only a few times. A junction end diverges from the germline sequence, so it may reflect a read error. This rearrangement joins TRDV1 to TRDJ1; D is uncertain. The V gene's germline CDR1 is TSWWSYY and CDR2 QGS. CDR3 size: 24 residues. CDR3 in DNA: TGTGCTCTTGGGGAATCATTGGGCTACATCCTGTACTGCCGTACCAAAAACTCCACCGATAAACCCATCTTT. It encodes CALGESLGYILYCRTKNSTDKPIF.

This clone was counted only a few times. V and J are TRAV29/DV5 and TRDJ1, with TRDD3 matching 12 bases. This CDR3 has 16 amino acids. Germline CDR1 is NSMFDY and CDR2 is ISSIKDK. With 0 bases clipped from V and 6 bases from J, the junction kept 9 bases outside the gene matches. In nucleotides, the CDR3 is TGTGCAGCAAGCGCACGTACTGGGGGATACTTCAATAAACTCATCTTT. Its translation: CAASARTGGYFNKLIF.

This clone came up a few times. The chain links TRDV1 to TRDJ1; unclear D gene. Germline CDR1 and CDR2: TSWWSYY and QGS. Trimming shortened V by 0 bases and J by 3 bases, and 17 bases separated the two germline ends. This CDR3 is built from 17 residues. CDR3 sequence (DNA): TGTGCTCTTGGGGAACTGACTACTGCATCTTATTCCGATAAACTCATCTTT. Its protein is CALGELTTASYSDKLIF.

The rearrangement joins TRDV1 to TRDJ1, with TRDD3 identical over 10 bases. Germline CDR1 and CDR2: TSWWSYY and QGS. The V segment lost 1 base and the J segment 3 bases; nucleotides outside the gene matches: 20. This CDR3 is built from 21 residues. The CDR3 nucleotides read TGTGCTCTTGGGGAACCTTCCTACAAAGGCACCAACTGGGGGATGGCCGATAAACTCATCTTT. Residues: CALGEPSYKGTNWGMADKLIF.

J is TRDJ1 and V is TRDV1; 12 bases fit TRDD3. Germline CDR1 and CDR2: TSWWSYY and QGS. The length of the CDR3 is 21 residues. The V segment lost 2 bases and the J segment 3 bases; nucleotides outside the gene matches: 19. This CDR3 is CALGERGSDLPGGYGADKLIF. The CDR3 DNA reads TGTGCTCTTGGGGAAAGAGGGTCCGACCTACCTGGGGGATACGGGGCCGATAAACTCATCTTT.

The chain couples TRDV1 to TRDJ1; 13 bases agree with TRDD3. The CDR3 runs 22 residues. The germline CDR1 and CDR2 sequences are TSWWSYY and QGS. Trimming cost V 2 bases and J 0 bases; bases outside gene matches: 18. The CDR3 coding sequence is TGTGCTCTTGGGGAAGTAGTCCCTGGTACTGGGGGATACGACCGAAACACCGATAAACTCATCTTT. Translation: CALGEVVPGTGGYDRNTDKLIF.

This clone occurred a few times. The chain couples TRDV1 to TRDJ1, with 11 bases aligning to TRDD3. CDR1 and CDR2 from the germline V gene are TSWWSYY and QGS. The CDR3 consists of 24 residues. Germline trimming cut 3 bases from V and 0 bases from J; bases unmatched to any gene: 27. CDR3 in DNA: TGTGCTCTTGGGGATTACCGACGGCTGGGGGATACTGGGGTACTTGGTGAAGACACCGATAAACTCATCTTT. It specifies CALGDYRRLGDTGVLGEDTDKLIF.

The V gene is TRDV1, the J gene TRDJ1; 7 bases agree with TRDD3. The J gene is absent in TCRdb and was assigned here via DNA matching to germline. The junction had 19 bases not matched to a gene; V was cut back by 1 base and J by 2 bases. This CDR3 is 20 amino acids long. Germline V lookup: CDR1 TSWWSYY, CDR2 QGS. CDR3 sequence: CALGEPFTYDWGCGTDKLIF. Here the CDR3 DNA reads TGTGCTCTTGGGGAACCTTTCACCTACGACTGGGGATGCGGTACCGATAAACTCATCTTT.

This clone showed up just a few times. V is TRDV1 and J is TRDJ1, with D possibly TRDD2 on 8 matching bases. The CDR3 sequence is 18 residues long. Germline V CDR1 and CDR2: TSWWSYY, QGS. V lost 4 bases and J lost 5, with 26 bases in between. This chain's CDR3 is CALGGLPTLVGESDKLIF. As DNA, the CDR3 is TGTGCTCTTGGGGGGCTTCCTACGTTAGTGGGGGAGAGTGATAAACTCATCTTT.

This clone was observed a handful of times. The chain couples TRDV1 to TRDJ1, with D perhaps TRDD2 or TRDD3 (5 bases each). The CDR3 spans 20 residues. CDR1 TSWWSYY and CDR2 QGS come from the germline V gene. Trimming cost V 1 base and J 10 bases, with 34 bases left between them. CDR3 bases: TGTGCTCTTGGGGAACGGGGGCCTGTCGCCTTCTTCCCCAGGGTTAATGGACTCATCTTT. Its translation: CALGERGPVAFFPRVNGLIF.

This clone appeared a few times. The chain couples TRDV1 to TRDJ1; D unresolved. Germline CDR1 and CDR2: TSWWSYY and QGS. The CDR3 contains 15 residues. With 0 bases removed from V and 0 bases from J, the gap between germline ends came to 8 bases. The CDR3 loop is CALGELSRYTDKLIF. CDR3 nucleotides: TGTGCTCTTGGGGAACTATCCCGGTACACCGATAAACTCATCTTT.

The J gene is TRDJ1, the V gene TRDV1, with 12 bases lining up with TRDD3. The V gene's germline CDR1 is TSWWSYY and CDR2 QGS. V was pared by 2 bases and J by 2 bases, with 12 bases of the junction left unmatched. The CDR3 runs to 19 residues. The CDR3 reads CALGEFGLPGGYETDKLIF. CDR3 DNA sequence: TGTGCTCTTGGGGAATTTGGCCTTCCTGGGGGATACGAAACCGATAAACTCATCTTT.

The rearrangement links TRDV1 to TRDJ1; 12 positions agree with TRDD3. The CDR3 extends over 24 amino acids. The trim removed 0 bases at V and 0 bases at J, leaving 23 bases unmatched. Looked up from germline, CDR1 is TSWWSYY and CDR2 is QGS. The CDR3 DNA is TGTGCTCTTGGGGAACTGGACTTCCCGCGCCCTGTACTGGGGGATACAAAATACACCGATAAACTCATCTTT. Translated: CALGELDFPRPVLGDTKYTDKLIF.